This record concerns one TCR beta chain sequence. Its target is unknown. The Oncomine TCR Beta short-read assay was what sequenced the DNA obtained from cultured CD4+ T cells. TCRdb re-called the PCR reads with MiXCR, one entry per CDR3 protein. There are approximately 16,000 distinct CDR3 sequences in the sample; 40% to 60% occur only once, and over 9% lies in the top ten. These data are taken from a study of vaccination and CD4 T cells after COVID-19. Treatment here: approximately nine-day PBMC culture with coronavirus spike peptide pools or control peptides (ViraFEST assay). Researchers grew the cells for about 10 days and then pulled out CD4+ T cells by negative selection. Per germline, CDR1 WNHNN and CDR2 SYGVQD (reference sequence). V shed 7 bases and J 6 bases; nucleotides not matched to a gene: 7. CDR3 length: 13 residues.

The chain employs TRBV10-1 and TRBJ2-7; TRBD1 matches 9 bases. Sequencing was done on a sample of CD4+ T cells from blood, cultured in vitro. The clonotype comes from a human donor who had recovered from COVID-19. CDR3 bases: TGCGCCAGCAATCGTCTGGACAGGGGCGAGCAGTACTTC. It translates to CASNRLDRGEQYF.